What follows is one TCR beta chain and its context. V was clipped by 0 bases and J by 3 bases, with 9 bases between them. This CDR3 is 15 amino acids long. The germline V gene has CDR1 MNHNY and CDR2 SVGAGI (reference sequence). Original methodology: Researchers report that nucleated cell counts were estimated from reference gene primer amplification. TCRdb's table, derived via immunoSEQ multiplex PCR, lists solely in-frame clones and lacks some. For V, J and clone size, that table is used; D and trimming come from the DNA. Of tens of thousands of clones listed, approximately 80% were seen once; the top ten hold 65% to 80%. This sample was included in a study of blood T cell repertoires in COVID-19. In the study overall: COVID-19 samples collected from the United States, Italy and Spain covered acute and convalescent phases. PBMCs, B-cell-depleted T cells, or T cells were the source of the cDNA or gDNA that made up the material.

The receptor was isolated from a man in his 70s with acute or convalescent COVID-19. The chain links TRBV6-6 to TRBJ1-5, with D possibly matching TRBD1 (5 bases). Source material: peripheral blood. In DNA, the CDR3 is TGTGCCAGCAGTTACTCGGGGGGATCCAATCAGCCCCAGCATTTT. This sequence encodes CASSYSGGSNQPQHF.